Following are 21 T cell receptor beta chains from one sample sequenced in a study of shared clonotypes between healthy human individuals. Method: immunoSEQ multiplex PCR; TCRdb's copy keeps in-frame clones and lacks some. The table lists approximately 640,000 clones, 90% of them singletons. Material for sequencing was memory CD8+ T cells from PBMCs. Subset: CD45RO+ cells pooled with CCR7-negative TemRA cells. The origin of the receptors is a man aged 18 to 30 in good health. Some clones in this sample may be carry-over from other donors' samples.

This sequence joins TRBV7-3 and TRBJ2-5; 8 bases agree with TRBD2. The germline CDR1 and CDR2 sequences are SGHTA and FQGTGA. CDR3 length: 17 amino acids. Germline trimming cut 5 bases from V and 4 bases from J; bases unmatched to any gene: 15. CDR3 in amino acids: CASSAKVGGRWRETQYF. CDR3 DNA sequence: TGTGCCAGCAGCGCAAAAGTGGGCGGGAGGTGGCGAGAGACCCAGTACTTC.

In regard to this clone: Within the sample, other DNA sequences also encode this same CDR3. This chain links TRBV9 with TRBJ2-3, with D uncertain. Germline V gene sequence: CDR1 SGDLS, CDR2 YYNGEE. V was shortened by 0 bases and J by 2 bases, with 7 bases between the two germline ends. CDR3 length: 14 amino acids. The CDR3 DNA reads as TGTGCCAGCAGCGTAGGGGGTTCCACAGATACGCAGTATTTT. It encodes CASSVGGSTDTQYF.

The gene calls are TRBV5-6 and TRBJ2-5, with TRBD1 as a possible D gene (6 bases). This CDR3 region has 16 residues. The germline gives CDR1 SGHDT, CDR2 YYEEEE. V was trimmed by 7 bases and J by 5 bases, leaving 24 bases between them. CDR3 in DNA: TGTGCCAGCTCAATTGGATCCGGGACACCTTGGGAGACCCAGTACTTC. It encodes CASSIGSGTPWETQYF.

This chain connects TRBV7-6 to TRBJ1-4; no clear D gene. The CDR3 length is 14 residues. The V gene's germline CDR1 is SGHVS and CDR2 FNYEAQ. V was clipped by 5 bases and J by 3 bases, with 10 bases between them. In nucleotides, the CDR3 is TGTGCCAGCAGCCCGAAGTTCGCTAATGAAAAACTGTTTTTT. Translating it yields CASSPKFANEKLFF.

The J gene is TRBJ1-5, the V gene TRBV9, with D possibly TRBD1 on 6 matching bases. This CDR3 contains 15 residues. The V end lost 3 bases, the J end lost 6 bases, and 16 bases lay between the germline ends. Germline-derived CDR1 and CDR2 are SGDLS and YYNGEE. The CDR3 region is CASSDSPGASQPQHF. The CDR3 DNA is TGTGCCAGCAGCGATTCCCCAGGGGCCAGTCAGCCCCAGCATTTT.

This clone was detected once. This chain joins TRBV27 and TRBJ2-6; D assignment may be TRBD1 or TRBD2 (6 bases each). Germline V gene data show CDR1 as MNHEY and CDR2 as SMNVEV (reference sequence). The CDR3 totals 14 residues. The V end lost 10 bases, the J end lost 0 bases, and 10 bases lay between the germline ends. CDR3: CATKGGSGANVLTF. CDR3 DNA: TGTGCCACCAAGGGGGGCTCTGGGGCCAACGTCCTGACTTTC.

The CDR3 loop reads CSVPGHPTF. Here the CDR3 DNA reads TGCAGCGTCCCGGGACACCCCACCTTC. The V and J genes are TRBV29-1 and TRBJ1-2; possibly TRBD1 for D (6 bases). Germline values: CDR1 SQVTM, CDR2 ANQGSEA. There are 9 residues in the CDR3. V was trimmed by 6 bases and J by 13 bases, leaving 12 bases between them.

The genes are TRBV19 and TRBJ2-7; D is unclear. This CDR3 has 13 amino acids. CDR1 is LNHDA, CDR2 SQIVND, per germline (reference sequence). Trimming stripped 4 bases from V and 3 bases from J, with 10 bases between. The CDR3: CASSTSWYYEQYF. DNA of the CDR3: TGTGCCAGTAGTACCAGTTGGTACTACGAGCAGTACTTC.

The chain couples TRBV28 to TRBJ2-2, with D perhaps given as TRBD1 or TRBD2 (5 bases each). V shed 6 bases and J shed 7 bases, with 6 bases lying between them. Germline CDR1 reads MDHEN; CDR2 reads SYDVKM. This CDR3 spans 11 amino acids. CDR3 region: CASRRGGELFF. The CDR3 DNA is TGTGCCAGCAGGAGGGGCGGGGAGCTGTTTTTT. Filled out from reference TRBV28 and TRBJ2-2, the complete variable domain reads DVKVTQSSRYLVKRTGEKVFLECVQDMDHENMFWYRQDPGLGLRLIYFSYDVKMKEKGDIPEGYSVSREKKERFSLILESASTNQTSMYLCASRRGGELFFGEGSRLTVL.

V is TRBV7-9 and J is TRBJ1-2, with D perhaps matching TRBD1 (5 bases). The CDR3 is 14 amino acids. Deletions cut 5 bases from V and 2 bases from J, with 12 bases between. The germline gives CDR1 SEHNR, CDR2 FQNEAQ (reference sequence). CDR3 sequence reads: CASSPGPTNYGYTF. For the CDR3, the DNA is TGTGCCAGCAGCCCGGGACCGACAAACTATGGCTACACCTTC. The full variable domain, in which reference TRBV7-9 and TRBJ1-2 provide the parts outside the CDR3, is DTGVSQNPRHKITKRGQNVTFRCDPISEHNRLYWYRQTLGQGPEFLTYFQNEAQLEKSRLLSDRFSAERPKGSFSTLEIQRTEQGDSAMYLCASSPGPTNYGYTFGSGTRLTVV.

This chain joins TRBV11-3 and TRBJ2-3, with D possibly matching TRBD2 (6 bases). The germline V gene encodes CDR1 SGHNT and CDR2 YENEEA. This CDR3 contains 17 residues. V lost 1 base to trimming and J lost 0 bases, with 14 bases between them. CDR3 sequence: CASSLGAGILSTDTQYF. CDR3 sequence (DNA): TGTGCCAGCAGCTTAGGAGCGGGCATTTTGAGCACAGATACGCAGTATTTT.

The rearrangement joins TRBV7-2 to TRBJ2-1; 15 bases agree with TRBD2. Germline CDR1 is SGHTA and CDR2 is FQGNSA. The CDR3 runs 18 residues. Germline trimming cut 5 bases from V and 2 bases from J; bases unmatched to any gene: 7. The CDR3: CASSLGLAGGPPYNEQFF. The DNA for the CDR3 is TGTGCCAGCAGCCTCGGACTAGCGGGAGGGCCGCCCTACAATGAGCAGTTCTTC. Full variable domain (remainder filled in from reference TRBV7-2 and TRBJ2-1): GAGVSQSPSNKVTEKGKDVELRCDPISGHTALYWYRQSLGQGLEFLIYFQGNSAPDKSGLPSDRFSAERTGGSVSTLTIQRTQQEDSAVYLCASSLGLAGGPPYNEQFFGPGTRLTVL.

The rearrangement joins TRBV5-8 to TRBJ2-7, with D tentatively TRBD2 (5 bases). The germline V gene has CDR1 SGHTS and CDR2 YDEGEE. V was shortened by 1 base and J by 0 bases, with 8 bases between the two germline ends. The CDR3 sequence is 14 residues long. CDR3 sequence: CASSLYGSSYEQYF. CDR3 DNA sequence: TGTGCCAGCAGCTTGTATGGGAGCTCCTACGAGCAGTACTTC.

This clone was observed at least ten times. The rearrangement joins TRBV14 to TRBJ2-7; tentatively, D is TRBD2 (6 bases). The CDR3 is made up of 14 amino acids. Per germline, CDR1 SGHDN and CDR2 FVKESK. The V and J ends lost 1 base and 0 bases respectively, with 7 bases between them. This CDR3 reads CASSQAGVSYEQYF. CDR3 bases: TGTGCCAGCAGCCAAGCGGGAGTCTCCTACGAGCAGTACTTC.

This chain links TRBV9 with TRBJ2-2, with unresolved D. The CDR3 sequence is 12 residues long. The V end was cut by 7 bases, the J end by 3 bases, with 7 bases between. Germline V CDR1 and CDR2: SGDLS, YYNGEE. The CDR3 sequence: CASGWDTGELFF. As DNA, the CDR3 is TGTGCCAGCGGTTGGGACACCGGGGAGCTGTTTTTT.

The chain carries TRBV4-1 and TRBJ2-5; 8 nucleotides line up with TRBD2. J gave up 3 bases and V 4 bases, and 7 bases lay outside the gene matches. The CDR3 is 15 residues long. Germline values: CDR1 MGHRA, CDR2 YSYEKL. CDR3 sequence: CASSLSPGLEETQYF. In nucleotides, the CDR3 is TGCGCCAGCAGCCTCTCCCCGGGACTAGAAGAGACCCAGTACTTC.

The CDR3 DNA reads TGTGCCAGCAGTTCCGACAGAGAAGAGCGATACAATGAGCAGTTCTTC. Protein sequence: CASSSDREERYNEQFF. The chain has TRBV28 and TRBJ2-1; possibly TRBD1 for D (5 bases). The CDR3 consists of 16 residues. The V and J ends lost 4 bases and 4 bases respectively, with 17 bases between them. Germline lookup yields CDR1 MDHEN and CDR2 SYDVKM.

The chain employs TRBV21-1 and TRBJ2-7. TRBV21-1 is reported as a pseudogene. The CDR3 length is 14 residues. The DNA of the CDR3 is TGTGCCAGCAGCCCCCTAACATCCGTCTACGAGCAGTACTTC. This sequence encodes CASSPLTSVYEQYF.

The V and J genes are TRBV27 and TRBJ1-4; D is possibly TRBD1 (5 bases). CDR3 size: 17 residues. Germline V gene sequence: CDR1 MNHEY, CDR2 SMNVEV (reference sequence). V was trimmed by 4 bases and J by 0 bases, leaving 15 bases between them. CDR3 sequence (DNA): TGTGCCAGCAGTTCCCAACCCCAGACAGCAACTAATGAAAAACTGTTTTTT. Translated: CASSSQPQTATNEKLFF. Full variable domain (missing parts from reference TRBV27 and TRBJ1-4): EAQVTQNPRYLITVTGKKLTVTCSQNMNHEYMSWYRQDPGLGLRQIYYSMNVEVTDKGDVPEGYKVSRKEKRNFPLILESPSPNQTSLYFCASSSQPQTATNEKLFFGSGTQLSVL.

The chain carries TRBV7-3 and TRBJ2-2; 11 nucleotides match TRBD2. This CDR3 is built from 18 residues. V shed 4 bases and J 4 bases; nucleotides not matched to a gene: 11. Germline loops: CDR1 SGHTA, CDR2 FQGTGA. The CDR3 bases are TGTGCCAGCAGCTACGCGAGTACTAGCGGGAGTTTCACCGGGGAGCTGTTTTTT. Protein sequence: CASSYASTSGSFTGELFF.

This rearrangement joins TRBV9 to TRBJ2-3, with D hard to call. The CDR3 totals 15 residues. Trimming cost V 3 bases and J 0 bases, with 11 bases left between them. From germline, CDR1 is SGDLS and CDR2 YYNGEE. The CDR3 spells CASSEGITSTDTQYF. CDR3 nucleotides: TGTGCCAGCAGCGAGGGAATTACTAGCACAGATACGCAGTATTTT.